A single T cell receptor beta chain is shown here with its context. This CDR3 region has 15 residues. Germline loops: CDR1 SGHTA, CDR2 FQGNSA. V dropped 1 base and J dropped 0 bases, with 7 bases sitting between them. Clones were sequenced by immunoSEQ multiplex PCR, and TCRdb holds only the in-frame ones, with some missing. In the table there are 65,000 to 95,000 clones, approximately 89% of which are singletons. The entry originates in a study of OX40 agonist ivuxolimab in advanced cancers. The overall study: Among those enrolled, mean age was approximately 60 years (range about 23 to 80) and 82.7% were male.

The sequence came from an adult with an advanced solid tumor such as melanoma, head and neck, liver or kidney cancer. The material sequenced was CD4+ or CD8+ T cells sorted from blood, taken in a trial of the OX40 agonist ivuxolimab. V is TRBV7-2 and J is TRBJ2-1; possibly TRBD2 for D (5 bases). The CDR3 coding sequence is TGTGCCAGCAGCTTAGACCGGGGCTCCTACAATGAGCAGTTCTTC. This sequence encodes CASSLDRGSYNEQFF.